This is a list of T cell receptor beta chains from one sample in a study of T cell responses to AZD1222 COVID-19 vaccine. Using immunoSEQ multiplex PCR, the repertoire was profiled, and TCRdb retains in-frame clones only, with some absent. The sample includes fewer than 150,000 clones, around 90% of them seen just once. Sequenced material: peripheral blood, taken 28 days after the second AZD1222 dose. These receptors were collected from an adult who received the AZD1222 COVID-19 vaccine. Both conserved end residues are part of each CDR3. The D gene is left open where the match is weak. The size field is filled for only some rows; it gives once, few, many or a size class.

J gene | CDR3 length | V gene | clone size | D gene | CDR3 protein | CDR3 DNA
TRBJ2-1 | 13 | TRBV12-3/TRBV12-4 | NA | TRBD2 | CASSLRLANEQFF | TGTGCCAGCAGTTTGCGACTAGCCAATGAGCAGTTCTTC
TRBJ2-1 | 15 | TRBV7-3 | NA | TRBD1 | CASSLQGATYNEQFF | TGTGCCAGCAGCCTACAGGGGGCCACCTACAATGAGCAGTTCTTC
TRBJ2-2 | 14 | TRBV6-5 | NA | TRBD1 | CASSTGGNTGELFF | TGTGCCAGCAGTACAGGGGGGAACACCGGGGAGCTGTTTTTT
TRBJ2-7 | 15 | TRBV5-4 | NA | NA | CASSLGEAHSYEQYF | TGTGCCAGCAGCTTGGGAGAAGCCCACTCCTACGAGCAGTACTTC
TRBJ1-4 | 12 | TRBV2 | NA | NA | CASMGGGEKLFF | TGTGCCAGCATGGGCGGGGGTGAAAAACTGTTTTTT
TRBJ1-3 | 15 | TRBV6-5 | NA | NA | CASSYSVDSGNTIYF | TGTGCCAGCAGTTACTCGGTTGACTCTGGAAACACCATATATTTT
TRBJ1-4 | 13 | TRBV11-2 | NA | NA | CASSLSPNEKLFF | TGTGCCAGCAGCTTAAGCCCTAATGAAAAACTGTTTTTT
TRBJ2-3 | 17 | TRBV7-9 | NA | TRBD1 | CASSSGRTGGSTDTQYF | TGTGCCAGCAGCTCCGGTAGGACAGGGGGATCCACAGATACGCAGTATTTT
TRBJ1-2 | 17 | TRBV4-1 | NA | NA | CASSQDGAGLLNYGYTF | TGCGCCAGCAGCCAAGACGGGGCAGGGCTCCTTAACTATGGCTACACCTTC
TRBJ1-1 | 15 | TRBV10-3 | NA | NA | CAISESARGNTEAFF | TGTGCCATCAGTGAGTCGGCCCGGGGGAACACTGAAGCTTTCTTT
TRBJ2-1 | 15 | TRBV19 | NA | NA | CASSPRGLPYNEQFF | TGTGCCAGTAGCCCAAGGGGCCTCCCCTACAATGAGCAGTTCTTC
TRBJ2-1 | 16 | TRBV15 | NA | TRBD2 | CATSRDLAGRVNEQFF | TGTGCCACCAGCAGAGATCTAGCGGGAAGAGTCAATGAGCAGTTCTTC
TRBJ1-2 | 11 | TRBV30 | NA | NA | CAWGRSWGYTF | TGTGCCTGGGGAAGAAGTTGGGGCTACACCTTC
TRBJ2-4 | 13 | TRBV2 | NA | NA | CASRDTGRNIQYF | TGTGCCAGCAGAGACACCGGGAGAAACATTCAGTACTTC
TRBJ1-2 | 13 | TRBV19 | NA | NA | CASSTQDPYGYTF | TGTGCCAGTAGTACACAGGACCCTTATGGCTACACCTTC
TRBJ2-4 | 18 | TRBV12-5 | NA | NA | CASGLVFHLDLAKNIQYF | TGTGCTAGTGGTTTGGTCTTTCACCTGGACCTAGCCAAAAACATTCAGTACTTC
TRBJ2-7 | 12 | TRBV3-1/TRBV3-2 | NA | NA | CASSRGTYEQYF | TGTGCCAGCAGCCGAGGAACGTACGAGCAGTACTTC
TRBJ2-3 | 14 | TRBV6-5 | NA | NA | CASRFSQGTDTQYF | TGTGCCAGCCGCTTTAGTCAGGGCACAGATACGCAGTATTTT
TRBJ2-2 | 15 | TRBV5-4 | once | TRBD1 | CASRPDRAETGELFF | TGTGCCAGCAGACCGGACAGGGCGGAAACCGGGGAGCTGTTTTTT
TRBJ2-3 | 14 | TRBV3-1/TRBV3-2 | NA | NA | CASSQVQGTDTQYF | TGTGCCAGCAGCCAAGTTCAGGGGACAGATACGCAGTATTTT
TRBJ1-1 | 12 | TRBV15 | NA | NA | CATSSALAEAFF | TGTGCCACCAGCAGCGCCCTGGCTGAAGCTTTCTTT
TRBJ2-7 | 16 | TRBV7-2 | NA | TRBD2 | CASSATSGGGKSEQYF | TGTGCCAGCAGCGCCACTAGCGGGGGGGGGAAGTCCGAGCAGTACTTC
TRBJ2-7 | 14 | TRBV3-1/TRBV3-2 | NA | NA | CASSQSADSYEQYF | TGTGCCAGCAGCCAATCTGCGGATTCCTACGAGCAGTACTTC
TRBJ1-1 | 15 | TRBV11-3 | NA | NA | CASSLDGVQVPEAFF | TGTGCCAGCAGCTTAGATGGGGTTCAGGTGCCTGAAGCTTTCTTT
TRBJ2-3 | 14 | TRBV6-5 | NA | TRBD2 | CASRLSGETDTQYF | TGTGCCAGCCGACTAAGCGGGGAAACAGATACGCAGTATTTT
TRBJ2-7 | 16 | TRBV5-1 | NA | TRBD2 | CATSQTGLAGSYEQYF | TGCGCCACCTCGCAAACGGGACTAGCGGGGTCCTACGAGCAGTACTTC
TRBJ2-7 | 11 | TRBV19 | NA | NA | CASGEWGEQYF | TGTGCCAGTGGGGAGTGGGGGGAGCAGTACTTC
TRBJ2-1 | 12 | TRBV30 | NA | NA | CAWSLRGNEQFF | TGTGCCTGGAGTTTACGGGGCAATGAGCAGTTCTTC
TRBJ2-7 | 16 | TRBV5-4 | NA | TRBD2 | CASTLEGTSGVYEQYF | TGTGCCAGCACCCTGGAGGGGACTAGCGGGGTCTACGAGCAGTACTTC
TRBJ2-3 | 14 | TRBV5-6 | NA | NA | CASSLVAREDTQYF | TGTGCCAGCAGCTTGGTAGCTAGGGAAGATACGCAGTATTTT
TRBJ2-5 | 15 | TRBV28 | NA | TRBD2 | CASSFLNSGLETQYF | TGTGCCAGCAGTTTTCTGAATAGCGGGTTAGAGACCCAGTACTTC
TRBJ2-1 | 14 | TRBV27 | NA | TRBD2 | CASSLSGNYNEQFF | TGTGCCAGCAGTTTAAGCGGGAACTACAATGAGCAGTTCTTC
TRBJ2-7 | 14 | TRBV29-1 | NA | TRBD1 | CSVEDNRGQGEQYF | TGCAGCGTTGAGGATAATAGGGGGCAGGGTGAGCAGTACTTC
TRBJ2-3 | 16 | TRBV5-8 | NA | TRBD1 | CASSSEQGRGTDTQYF | TGTGCCAGCAGCTCAGAACAGGGGAGAGGCACAGATACGCAGTATTTT
TRBJ2-5 | 13 | TRBV4-1 | NA | NA | CASSQVGEETQYF | TGCGCCAGCAGCCAAGTCGGTGAGGAGACCCAGTACTTC